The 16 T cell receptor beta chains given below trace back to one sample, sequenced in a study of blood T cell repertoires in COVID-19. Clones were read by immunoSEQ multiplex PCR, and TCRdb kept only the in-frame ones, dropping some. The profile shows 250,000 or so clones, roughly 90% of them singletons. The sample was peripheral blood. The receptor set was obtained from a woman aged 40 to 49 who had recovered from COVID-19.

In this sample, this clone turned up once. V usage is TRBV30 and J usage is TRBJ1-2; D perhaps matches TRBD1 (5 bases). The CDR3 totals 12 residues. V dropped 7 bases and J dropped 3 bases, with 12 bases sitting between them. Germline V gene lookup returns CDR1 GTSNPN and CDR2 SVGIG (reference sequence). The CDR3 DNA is TGTGCCTTCGACGGGGGGGACTATGGCTACACCTTC. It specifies CAFDGGDYGYTF. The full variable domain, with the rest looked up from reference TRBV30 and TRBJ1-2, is SQTIHQWPATLVQPVGSPLSLECTVEGTSNPNLYWYRQAAGRGLQLLFYSVGIGQISSEVPQNLSASRPQDRQFILSSKKLLLSDSGFYLCAFDGGDYGYTFGSGTRLTVV.

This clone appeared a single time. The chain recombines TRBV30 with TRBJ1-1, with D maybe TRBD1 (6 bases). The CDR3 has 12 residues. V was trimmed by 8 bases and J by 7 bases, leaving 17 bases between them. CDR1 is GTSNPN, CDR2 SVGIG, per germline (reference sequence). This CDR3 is CAGREQGGEAFF. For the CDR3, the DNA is TGTGCCGGCCGGGAACAGGGTGGTGAAGCTTTCTTT. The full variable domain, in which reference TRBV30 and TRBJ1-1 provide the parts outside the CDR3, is SQTIHQWPATLVQPVGSPLSLECTVEGTSNPNLYWYRQAAGRGLQLLFYSVGIGQISSEVPQNLSASRPQDRQFILSSKKLLLSDSGFYLCAGREQGGEAFFGQGTRLTVV.

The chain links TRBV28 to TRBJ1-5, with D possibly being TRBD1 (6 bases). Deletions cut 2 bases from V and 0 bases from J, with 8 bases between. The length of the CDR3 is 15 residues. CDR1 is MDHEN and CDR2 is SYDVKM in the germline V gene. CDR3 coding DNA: TGTGCCAGCAGTTTAGGGACATATAGCAATCAGCCCCAGCATTTT. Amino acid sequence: CASSLGTYSNQPQHF.

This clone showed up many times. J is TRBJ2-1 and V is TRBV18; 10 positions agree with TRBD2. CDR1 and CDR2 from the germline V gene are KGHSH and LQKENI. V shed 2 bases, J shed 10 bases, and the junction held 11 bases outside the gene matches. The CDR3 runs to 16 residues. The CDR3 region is CASSPTSSGGAGEQFF. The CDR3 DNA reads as TGTGCCAGCTCACCAACTTCCAGCGGGGGGGCCGGGGAGCAGTTCTTC.

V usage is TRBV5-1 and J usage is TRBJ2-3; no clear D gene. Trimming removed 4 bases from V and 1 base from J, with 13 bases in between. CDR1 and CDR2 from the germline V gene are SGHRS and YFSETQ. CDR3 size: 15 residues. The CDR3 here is CASSPQELGTDTQYF. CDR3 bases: TGCGCCAGCAGCCCCCAAGAACTTGGCACAGATACGCAGTATTTT.

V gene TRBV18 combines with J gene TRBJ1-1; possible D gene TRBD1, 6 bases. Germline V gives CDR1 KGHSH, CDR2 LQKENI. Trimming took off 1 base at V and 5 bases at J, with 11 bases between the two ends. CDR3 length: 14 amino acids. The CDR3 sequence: CASSPRAGDTEAFF. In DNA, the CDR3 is TGTGCCAGCTCACCACGGGCAGGGGATACTGAAGCTTTCTTT.

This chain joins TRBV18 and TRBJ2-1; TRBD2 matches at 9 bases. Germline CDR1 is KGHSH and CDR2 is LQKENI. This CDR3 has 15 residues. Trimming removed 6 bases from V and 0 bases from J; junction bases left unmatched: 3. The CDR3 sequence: CASSGSGSSYNEQFF. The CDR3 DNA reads TGTGCCAGCTCTGGTAGCGGGAGCTCCTACAATGAGCAGTTCTTC.

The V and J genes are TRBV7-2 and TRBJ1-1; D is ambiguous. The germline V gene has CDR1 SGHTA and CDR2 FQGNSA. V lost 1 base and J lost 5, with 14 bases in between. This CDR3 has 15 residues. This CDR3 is CASSLGFLAGTEAFF. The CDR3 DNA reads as TGTGCCAGCAGCTTAGGTTTTCTGGCGGGGACTGAAGCTTTCTTT.

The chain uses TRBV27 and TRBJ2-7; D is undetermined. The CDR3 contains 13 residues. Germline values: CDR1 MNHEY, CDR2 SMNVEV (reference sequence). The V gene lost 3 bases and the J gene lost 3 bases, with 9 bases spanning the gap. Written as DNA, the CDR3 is TGTGCCAGCAGTTTGGGCAATGGCTACGAGCAGTACTTC. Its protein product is CASSLGNGYEQYF.

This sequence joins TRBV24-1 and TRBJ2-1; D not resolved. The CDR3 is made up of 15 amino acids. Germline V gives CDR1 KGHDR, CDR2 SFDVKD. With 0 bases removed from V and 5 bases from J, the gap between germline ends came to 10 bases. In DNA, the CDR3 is TGTGCCACCAGTGATTTGCACGCCCTAGACAATGAGCAGTTCTTC. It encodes CATSDLHALDNEQFF.

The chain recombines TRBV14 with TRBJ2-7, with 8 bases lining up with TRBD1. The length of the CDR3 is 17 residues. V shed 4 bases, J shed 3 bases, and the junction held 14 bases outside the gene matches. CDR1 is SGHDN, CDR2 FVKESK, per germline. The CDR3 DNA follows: TGTGCCAGCAGCCTTTCAGGGGGCGGAAATCGGGACTACGAGCAGTACTTC. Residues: CASSLSGGGNRDYEQYF. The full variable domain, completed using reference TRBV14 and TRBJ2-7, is EAGVTQFPSHSVIEKGQTVTLRCDPISGHDNLYWYRRVMGKEIKFLLHFVKESKQDESGMPNNRFLAERTGGTYSTLKVQPAELEDSGVYFCASSLSGGGNRDYEQYFGPGTRLTVT.

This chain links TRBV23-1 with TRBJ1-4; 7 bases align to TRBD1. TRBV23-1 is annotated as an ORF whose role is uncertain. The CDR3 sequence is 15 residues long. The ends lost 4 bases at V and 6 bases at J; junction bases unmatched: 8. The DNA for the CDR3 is TGCGCCAGCAGTCCCAGGGGGTGGACTCATGAAAAACTGTTTTTT. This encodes CASSPRGWTHEKLFF.

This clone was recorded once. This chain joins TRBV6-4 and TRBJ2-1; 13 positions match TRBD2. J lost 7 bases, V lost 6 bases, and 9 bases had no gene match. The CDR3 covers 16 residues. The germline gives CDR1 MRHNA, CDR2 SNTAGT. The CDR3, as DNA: TGTGCCAGCAGCGCCCAGGGACTAGCGGGATTTAATGAGCAGTTCTTC. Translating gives CASSAQGLAGFNEQFF.

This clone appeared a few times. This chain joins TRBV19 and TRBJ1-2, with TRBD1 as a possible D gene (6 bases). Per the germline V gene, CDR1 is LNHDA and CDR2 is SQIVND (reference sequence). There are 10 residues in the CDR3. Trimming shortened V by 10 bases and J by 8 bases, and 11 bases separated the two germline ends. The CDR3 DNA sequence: TGTGCCACAGGAACAGGGGGCTACACCTTC. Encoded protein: CATGTGGYTF.

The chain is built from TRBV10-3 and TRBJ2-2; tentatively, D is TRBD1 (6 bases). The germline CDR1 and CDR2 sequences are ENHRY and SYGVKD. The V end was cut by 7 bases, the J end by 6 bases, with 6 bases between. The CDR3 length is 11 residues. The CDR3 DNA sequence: TGTGCCATCAAGGGGGCCGGGGAGCTGTTTTTT. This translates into CAIKGAGELFF.

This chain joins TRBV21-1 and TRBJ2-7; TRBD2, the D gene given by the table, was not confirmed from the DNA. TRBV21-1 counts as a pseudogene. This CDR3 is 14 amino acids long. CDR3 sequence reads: CASSKGLAPYEQYF. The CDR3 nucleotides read TGTGCCAGCAGCAAAGGTCTAGCTCCCTACGAGCAGTACTTC.